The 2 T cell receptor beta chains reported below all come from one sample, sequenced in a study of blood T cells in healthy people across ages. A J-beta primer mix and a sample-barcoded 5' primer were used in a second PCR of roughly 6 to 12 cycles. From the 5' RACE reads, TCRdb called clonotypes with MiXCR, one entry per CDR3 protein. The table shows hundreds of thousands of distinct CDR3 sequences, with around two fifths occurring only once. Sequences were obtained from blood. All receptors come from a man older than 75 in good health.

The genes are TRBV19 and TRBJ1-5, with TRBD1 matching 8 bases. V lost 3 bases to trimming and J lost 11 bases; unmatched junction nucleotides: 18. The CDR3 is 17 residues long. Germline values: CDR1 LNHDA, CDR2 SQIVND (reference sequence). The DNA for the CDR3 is TGTGCCAGTAGTATTGGGGCCTGGACAGGGCCCTATCTGGCCCAGCATTTT. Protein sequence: CASSIGAWTGPYLAQHF.

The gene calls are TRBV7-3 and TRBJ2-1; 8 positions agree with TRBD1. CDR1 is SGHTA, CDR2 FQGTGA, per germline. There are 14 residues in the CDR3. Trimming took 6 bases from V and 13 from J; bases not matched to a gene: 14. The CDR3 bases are TGTGCCAGCAGTTACGGACAGGGTGGGGAGACCCAGTTCTTC. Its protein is CASSYGQGGETQFF. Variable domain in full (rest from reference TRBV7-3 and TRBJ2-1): GAGVSQTPSNKVTEKGKYVELRCDPISGHTALYWYRQSLGQGPEFLIYFQGTGAADDSGLPNDRFFAVRPEGSVSTLKIQRTERGDSAVYLCASSYGQGGETQFFGPGTRLTVL.